These 23 T cell receptor beta chains share one sample of origin, sequenced in a study of blood T cell repertoires in COVID-19. Assay: immunoSEQ multiplex PCR; the TCRdb copy retains only in-frame clones and omits some. This sample has about 95,000 clones; approximately 87% occur once, and the top ten carry about a sixth. The sample consisted of peripheral blood. Receptors were obtained from a human donor in a cohort sampled during active COVID-19.

The rearrangement joins TRBV3-1 (or the pseudogene TRBV3-2) to TRBJ1-1; weak D call: TRBD1 (6 bases). This CDR3 has 14 residues. Germline CDR1 and CDR2: LGHDT and YNNKEL (reference sequence). V was clipped by 0 bases and J by 6 bases, with 11 bases between them. The CDR3 loop is CASSQDLAGAEAFF. CDR3 in DNA: TGTGCCAGCAGCCAAGATCTGGCAGGGGCTGAAGCTTTCTTT.

The rearrangement uses TRBV28 and TRBJ2-1; 15 nucleotides agree with TRBD2. Germline loops: CDR1 MDHEN, CDR2 SYDVKM. Trimming removed 8 bases from V and 0 bases from J; junction bases left unmatched: 8. This CDR3 is 18 amino acids long. DNA for the CDR3: TGTGCCAGCCTACCGGGACTAGCGGGGGGCAGCTCCTACAATGAGCAGTTCTTC. Its translation: CASLPGLAGGSSYNEQFF.

V gene TRBV11-1 combines with J gene TRBJ1-1; D uncertain. Trimming left V 2 bases short and J 0 bases short, with 4 bases between. The length of the CDR3 is 13 residues. Germline CDR1 SGHAT, CDR2 FQDESV (reference sequence). The CDR3 loop is CASSLSVNTEAFF. The DNA for the CDR3 is TGTGCCAGCAGCTTATCTGTGAACACTGAAGCTTTCTTT.

This rearrangement joins TRBV6-5 to TRBJ2-5; a weak D match, TRBD2 (6 bases). CDR3 length: 12 amino acids. Germline CDR1 and CDR2: MNHEY and SVGAGI. V lost 5 bases, J lost 4 bases, and 8 bases lay in between. In DNA form, the CDR3 reads TGTGCCAGCAGTCCGGGACTAGAGACCCAGTACTTC. It specifies CASSPGLETQYF.

This rearrangement joins TRBV7-3 to TRBJ2-3; a possible D gene is TRBD2 (6 bases). This CDR3 has 15 amino acids. CDR1 and CDR2 (germline): SGHTA, FQGTGA. V lost 0 bases to trimming and J lost 6 bases, with 13 bases between them. CDR3 bases: TGTGCCAGCAGCTTAACTGGCGGGGCGGCGGATACGCAGTATTTT. It specifies CASSLTGGAADTQYF.

The V call is TRBV19, the J call TRBJ2-7; D possibly corresponds to TRBD2 (5 bases). Germline values: CDR1 LNHDA, CDR2 SQIVND (reference sequence). V lost 4 bases, J lost 0 bases, and 10 bases lay in between. The CDR3 sequence is 14 residues long. CDR3 nucleotides: TGTGCCAGTAGTAACCAGCGGATCTCCTACGAGCAGTACTTC. Translating gives CASSNQRISYEQYF.

The chain recombines TRBV5-1 with TRBJ2-1; the D gene is possibly TRBD1 (5 bases). In germline, CDR1 is SGHRS, CDR2 YFSETQ. The length of the CDR3 is 16 residues. With 2 bases removed from V and 0 bases from J, the gap between germline ends came to 12 bases. The CDR3 is CASSLGVRDSYNEQFF. The CDR3 coding sequence is TGCGCCAGCAGCTTAGGGGTCAGGGACTCCTACAATGAGCAGTTCTTC.

V and J are TRBV7-6 and TRBJ1-1, with D perhaps matching TRBD1 (6 bases). The CDR3 has 12 residues. Germline CDR1 is SGHVS and CDR2 is FNYEAQ. The V and J ends lost 5 bases and 8 bases respectively, with 12 bases between them. The CDR3 here is CASSPGESEAFF. The CDR3 coding sequence is TGTGCCAGCAGCCCAGGGGAAAGCGAAGCTTTCTTT.

V gene TRBV2 combines with J gene TRBJ2-4; TRBD1 is a possible D gene (6 bases). Germline CDR1 is SNHLY and CDR2 is FYNNEI. The V gene lost 4 bases and the J gene lost 1 base, with 11 bases spanning the gap. CDR3 length equals 15 residues. CDR3 coding DNA: TGTGCCAGCAGTGGCAGGGGAACGGCCAAAAACATTCAGTACTTC. Residues: CASSGRGTAKNIQYF.

This chain uses TRBV28 with TRBJ2-3, with 9 bases aligning to TRBD1. Germline CDR1 MDHEN, CDR2 SYDVKM. With V trimmed by 1 base and J by 7 bases, 9 bases remained unmatched. The CDR3 loop spans 16 amino acids. CDR3 protein: CASSLLGTGYGNTQYF. Here the CDR3 DNA reads TGTGCCAGCAGTTTATTGGGGACAGGGTACGGGAATACGCAGTATTTT.

J is TRBJ2-1 and V is TRBV7-3; D is uncertain. The germline V and J ends were trimmed by 5 bases and 0 bases, with 11 bases remaining between them. In germline, CDR1 is SGHTA, CDR2 FQGTGA. This CDR3 region has 15 residues. CDR3 bases: TGTGCCAGCAGCGTCGAGGCAAGCTCCTACAATGAGCAGTTCTTC. Translating gives CASSVEASSYNEQFF.

The chain joins TRBV11-2 to TRBJ2-7, with 7 bases aligning to TRBD2. Trimming at V came to 0 bases and at J to 3 bases, leaving 8 bases not matched to a gene. This CDR3 is 16 amino acids long. CDR1 is SGHAT and CDR2 is FQNNGV in the germline V gene. The CDR3 sequence is CASSLDLSGRYYEQYF. CDR3 DNA sequence: TGTGCCAGCAGCTTAGACCTTAGCGGGCGGTACTACGAGCAGTACTTC.

The V gene is TRBV6-5, the J gene TRBJ1-2, with D tentatively TRBD1 (5 bases). The CDR3 has 12 amino acids. The germline V gene encodes CDR1 MNHEY and CDR2 SVGAGI. V was clipped by 7 bases and J by 4 bases, with 10 bases between them. This CDR3 reads CASMGQTYGYTF. The CDR3 region has the DNA TGTGCCAGCATGGGGCAGACCTATGGCTACACCTTC.

V is TRBV2 and J is TRBJ2-1, with TRBD1 matching 11 bases. Trimming took 8 bases from V and 2 from J; bases not matched to a gene: 2. This CDR3 has 14 amino acids. Germline V gene sequence: CDR1 SNHLY, CDR2 FYNNEI. CDR3 in DNA: TGTGCCAGCGGGGGACAGGGGGCCTACAATGAGCAGTTCTTC. Its protein product is CASGGQGAYNEQFF.

This rearrangement joins TRBV4-2 to TRBJ2-7; TRBD2 matches at 8 bases. Per germline, CDR1 LGHNA and CDR2 YNFKEQ. Trimming at V came to 1 base and at J to 3 bases, leaving 8 bases not matched to a gene. This CDR3 has 16 amino acids. The CDR3 nucleotides read TGTGCCAGCAGCCAAGCGGGGGCGGGGGGCCTCTACGAGCAGTACTTC. This encodes CASSQAGAGGLYEQYF.

The chain links TRBV30 to TRBJ1-3; D unresolved. This CDR3 is 15 amino acids long. Germline CDR1 GTSNPN, CDR2 SVGIG (reference sequence). Trimming left V 2 bases short and J 0 bases short, with 11 bases between. The CDR3 here is CAWSSPTLSGNTIYF. CDR3 nucleotides: TGTGCCTGGAGTTCCCCGACACTCTCTGGAAACACCATATATTTT.

This clone has only one observation. The rearrangement links TRBV27 to TRBJ2-1; 7 bases align to TRBD1. The CDR3 runs 15 residues. Germline CDR1 MNHEY, CDR2 SMNVEV (reference sequence). V lost 4 bases, J lost 3 bases, and 6 bases stayed unmatched. CDR3 in DNA: TGTGCCAGCAGTTCCGCAGGGGGTTTCTACAATGAGCAGTTCTTC. Protein product: CASSSAGGFYNEQFF.

The chain combines TRBV5-1 with TRBJ2-5; maybe TRBD1 (6 bases). The germline gives CDR1 SGHRS, CDR2 YFSETQ. V lost 0 bases, J lost 5 bases, and 11 bases lay in between. The CDR3 totals 14 residues. CDR3: CASSLGRGEETQYF. CDR3 sequence (DNA): TGCGCCAGCAGCTTGGGCAGGGGAGAGGAGACCCAGTACTTC.

This chain links TRBV7-8 with TRBJ2-1, with 7 bases identical to TRBD1. Losses at the gene ends were 0 bases for V and 5 bases for J; bases not matched to a gene: 7. Germline lookup yields CDR1 SGHVS and CDR2 FQNEAQ. The CDR3 has 16 amino acids. In nucleotides, the CDR3 is TGTGCCAGCAGCTTAGCGGCCAGGGGGTTCGACAATGAGCAGTTCTTC. As protein: CASSLAARGFDNEQFF. The full variable domain, completed using reference TRBV7-8 and TRBJ2-1, is GAGVSQSPRYKVAKRGQDVALRCDPISGHVSLFWYQQALGQGPEFLTYFQNEAQLDKSGLPSDRFFAERPEGSVSTLKIQRTQQEDSAVYLCASSLAARGFDNEQFFGPGTRLTVL.

The CDR3 loop reads CASSQDGGNLEAFF. The CDR3 coding sequence is TGTGCCAGCAGCCAAGATGGGGGGAACCTAGAAGCTTTCTTT. V gene TRBV3-1 (or the pseudogene TRBV3-2) combines with J gene TRBJ1-1; possible D gene TRBD1, 5 bases. The CDR3 is made up of 14 amino acids. Germline-derived CDR1 and CDR2 are LGHDT and YNNKEL (reference sequence). V was clipped by 0 bases and J by 8 bases, with 13 bases between them.

As DNA, the CDR3 is TGTGCCAGTAGTACTGTTGCGAGCTATGGCTACACCTTC. Translated: CASSTVASYGYTF. The rearrangement uses TRBV19 and TRBJ1-2; D call uncertain. Trimming left V 4 bases short and J 4 bases short, with 10 bases between. The length of the CDR3 is 13 residues. The germline V gene encodes CDR1 LNHDA and CDR2 SQIVND (reference sequence).

The chain joins TRBV7-9 to TRBJ1-5; a possible D gene is TRBD1 (6 bases). The CDR3 has 15 residues. With 4 bases removed from V and 4 bases from J, the gap between germline ends came to 14 bases. The germline V gene has CDR1 SEHNR and CDR2 FQNEAQ (reference sequence). CDR3 bases: TGTGCCAGCAGCTCCATTGGGGGCTTGAATCAGCCCCAGCATTTT. Its protein is CASSSIGGLNQPQHF.

V usage is TRBV5-1 and J usage is TRBJ1-4, with TRBD1 matching over 9 bases. Per germline, CDR1 SGHRS and CDR2 YFSETQ. The CDR3 has 14 amino acids. Trimming took 3 bases from V and 5 from J; bases not matched to a gene: 2. The CDR3 sequence: CASSSGQGNEKLFF. The CDR3 coding sequence is TGCGCCAGCAGCTCAGGACAGGGGAATGAAAAACTGTTTTTT.